This T cell receptor beta chain was obtained from a study of T-cell memory formation after mild COVID-19. This CDR3 region has 16 residues. J lost 0 bases, V lost 4 bases, and 3 bases had no gene match. Looked up from germline, CDR1 is SGHRS and CDR2 is YFSETQ. Many counts were recorded for this clonotype. Its antigen is not known. Study-wide results and caveats: Clones that contracted from day 15 to 85 had balanced CD4/CD8; later expanders were CD4+ biased. Memory from before infection featured some responding clones, which suggests cross-reactive memory joined.

The authors produced TCR alpha and TCR beta cDNA libraries with sample barcodes and UMIs by 5'RACE using constant-segment primers. TCRdb re-derived calls from the 5' RACE reads in MiXCR, one entry per CDR3 protein. The sample includes some 450,000 distinct CDR3 sequences, around 17% of them seen just once. This TCR came from a man in his late teens or twenties who had mild COVID-19 (a few samples of this study predate the infection). Cell type and time point are not known. The sample taken for sequencing was PBMCs or a T cell subset sorted from them (not recorded which). The chain combines TRBV5-1 with TRBJ1-4; the match to TRBD1 covers 10 bases. CDR3 sequence: CASSAGTGATNEKLFF. CDR3 in DNA: TGCGCCAGCAGCGCTGGGACAGGGGCAACTAATGAAAAACTGTTTTTT.